This note documents a single T cell receptor (beta chain) sequence. The antigen is undetermined. The sample is drawn from a study of cytomegalovirus exposure and HLA in healthy donors. The PCR was carried out with 60 Vbeta primers and 13 Jbeta primers. The table came from immunoSEQ multiplex PCR; TCRdb's copy has only in-frame clones and leaves some out. The sample includes 120,000 or so clones, more than 70% seen only once; the top ten take over 2.5%. CDR1 and CDR2 (germline): MDHEN, SYDVKM. This CDR3 spans 17 amino acids. Study results and limitations: The authors later found TCR association rates varying by HLA locus, with DRB1 most and HLA-C fewest.

V gene TRBV28 combines with J gene TRBJ2-5; possible D gene TRBD2, 6 bases. The DNA matches TRBJ2-7 better at its end, which makes the J call doubtful. The sample comprised PBMCs. The clonotype was recovered from an older woman in good health and CMV-seropositive. The CDR3 DNA reads TGTGCCAGCAGTTTAATGTTTCTTTGGGACTCCAGGAGCGAGCAGTACTTC. This encodes CASSLMFLWDSRSEQYF.